Listed here is a single TCR beta chain. It lacks a known antigen. The sample holds no much larger clone one base away, and base qualities are not on file. From its cysteine to its phenylalanine, the CDR3 spans 15 amino acids. CDR3 DNA is the only sequence kept; it has 45 bases, read in frame from the first base. Cut back by 2 bases and 0 bases, the V and J ends lie 10 bases apart. For CDR1 and CDR2, the germline V gene lists SGHDN and FVKESK. The sample belongs to a study of pediatric ulcerative colitis (dated by TCRdb to between 2018 and 2021). Background for the entire study: Of the ulcerative colitis patients, over 5 had pancolitis and two had left-sided colitis, and histology in every patient was consistent with ulcerative colitis. By Pediatric Ulcerative Colitis Activity Index, two patients had mild disease, several had moderate disease and three had acute severe colitis. From fewer than ten newly diagnosed, treatment-naive pediatric ulcerative colitis patients and four non-IBD control children, paired blood and rectal samples were collected. Study-wide findings and limitations: A couple of rectal CDR3 clonotypes were present in all ulcerative colitis patients and in none of the controls. Autologous blood-rectal clonal overlap was significantly higher in ulcerative colitis patients than in controls, suggesting increased T cell trafficking to inflamed tissue. Because the repertoires came from total lymphocyte DNA, rare subsets such as regulatory T cells may have patterns that are not reflected. Only a handful of individuals were included in the healthy control group, which was small. For technical reasons, substantially fewer templates were yielded by the blood samples of a couple of patients, and these blood samples were excluded from blood-rectal overlap analysis. Controls, mild-moderate and acute severe colitis patients were separated by rectal repertoire features, and reduced rectal diversity due to clonal expansions was observed in acute severe colitis.

Before the diagnostic colonoscopy, none of the ulcerative colitis patients had been given immunosuppressive medication. Blood was sampled at the time of the colonoscopy. The Wizard kit (Promega) was used to extract genomic DNA from both blood and intestinal samples. Rearranged CDR3 beta regions were amplified from genomic DNA with multiplex V and J primers using the immunoSEQ TRB Survey service. To keep sequencing depth equal across samples, survey-level depth of up to 500,000 reads per sample was applied. The libraries were purified, combined into pools and sequenced with Illumina technology. The paper's processing steps were these. Productive clonality, sample overlap, pairwise scatters, CDR3 beta length, V/D/J gene usage and productiveness were assessed with immunoSEQ online tools. Calculated diversity was defined as the number of unique rearrangements divided by total templates, multiplied by 100, and Shannon and Simpson indices were computed as well. Z-score normalized data were analyzed by principal component analysis with the R prcomp function and the ggbiplot package. Blood-rectal clonal overlap within each subject was quantified with Morisita's index. TCRdb took over this immuneACCESS table, retaining in-frame rearrangements with V and J assigned. Such tables are incomplete; in checked studies, under half of the missing clones stem from an unresolved V gene, and the remainder is unexplained. Clone size and the V and J calls come from that table; the DNA yielded D and trimming. The sample includes under 6,000 clones, with about 88% observed a single time. Just over 2% of the sample lies in the top ten.

This chain joins TRBV14 to TRBJ1-2; the D gene cannot be named for sure. Sequences were obtained from blood. This TCR was recovered from a boy between 5 and 17 years old with mild ulcerative colitis. Read as DNA, the sequence is TGTGCCAGCAGCCAATATGCCTTAGCTAACTATGGCTACACCTTC. This translates into CASSQYALANYGYTF.